These 14 T cell receptor beta chains came from one sample sequenced in a study of graft-versus-host responses after intestinal transplantation. Assay: immunoSEQ multiplex PCR; the TCRdb copy retains only in-frame clones and omits some. This sample has roughly 120,000 clones, with roughly nine tenths found just once. No antigen is known for these receptors. Here the sequenced sample was unstimulated CD4+ T cells sorted from spleen or lymph node cells, taken before intestinal transplant. These receptors all come from a human donor who received an intestinal transplant.

This clone was seen only once. This chain connects TRBV12-2 to TRBJ2-1; the DNA was not used to check the table's D call, TRBD2. TRBV12-2 is assigned pseudogene status. CDR3 length equals 18 residues. The CDR3 spells CASRLARDGRADYNEQFF. The CDR3 DNA reads as TGTGCAAGTCGCTTAGCGAGGGACGGGAGGGCCGACTACAATGAGCAGTTCTTC.

The chain uses TRBV5-1 and TRBJ1-1; D is perhaps TRBD1 (5 bases). The CDR3 extends over 14 amino acids. V was clipped by 0 bases and J by 6 bases, with 12 bases between them. From germline, CDR1 is SGHRS and CDR2 YFSETQ. CDR3 in DNA: TGCGCCAGCAGCTTGGGACGGGGGGTCGCTGAAGCTTTCTTT. This encodes CASSLGRGVAEAFF.

V usage is TRBV30 and J usage is TRBJ2-1; 8 nucleotides match TRBD2. CDR3 size: 11 residues. Losses at the gene ends were 4 bases for V and 10 bases for J; bases not matched to a gene: 3. CDR1 is GTSNPN and CDR2 is SVGIG in the germline V gene (reference sequence). The CDR3 DNA follows: TGTGCCTGGACTCGGGGGGGGGAGCAGTTCTTC. This gives the protein CAWTRGGEQFF.

The CDR3 reads CASSEEQGVVGTF. CDR3 nucleotide sequence: TGTGCCAGCAGTGAGGAACAGGGGGTCGTCGGCACCTTC. This chain links TRBV2 with TRBJ1-2; 8 nucleotides agree with TRBD1. The V segment lost 3 bases and the J segment 13 bases; nucleotides outside the gene matches: 10. Germline CDR1 is SNHLY and CDR2 is FYNNEI. CDR3 size: 13 residues.

V is TRBV30 and J is TRBJ2-1; D is perhaps TRBD2 (6 bases). CDR1 and CDR2 (germline): GTSNPN, SVGIG (reference sequence). The germline V and J ends were trimmed by 4 bases and 1 base, with 8 bases remaining between them. CDR3 length equals 13 residues. The CDR3, as DNA: TGTGCCTGGACTAGCGCATCCTACAATGAGCAGTTCTTC. This encodes CAWTSASYNEQFF.

The chain is built from TRBV5-6 and TRBJ1-5; unclear D gene. Germline lookup yields CDR1 SGHDT and CDR2 YYEEEE. The CDR3 sequence is 13 residues long. V lost 1 base and J lost 7, with 9 bases in between. The CDR3 protein is CASSLTGRQPQHF. The CDR3 DNA reads as TGTGCCAGCAGCTTGACGGGGAGGCAGCCCCAGCATTTT.

The chain employs TRBV27 and TRBJ2-1, with no clear D. Per the germline V gene, CDR1 is MNHEY and CDR2 is SMNVEV (reference sequence). V lost 5 bases and J lost 0, with 8 bases in between. The CDR3 runs to 14 residues. The CDR3: CASSRHSSYNEQFF. CDR3 bases: TGTGCCAGCAGTAGACACTCCTCCTACAATGAGCAGTTCTTC.

This rearrangement joins TRBV7-8 to TRBJ1-4; D remains ambiguous. In germline, CDR1 is SGHVS, CDR2 FQNEAQ. V lost 5 bases and J 8 bases, leaving 9 bases between the germline ends. The CDR3 consists of 12 residues. The CDR3: CASSPAREKLFF. In DNA, the CDR3 is TGTGCCAGCAGCCCGGCGCGGGAAAAACTGTTTTTT.

The chain combines TRBV12-5 with TRBJ2-7, with TRBD2 matching over 7 bases. Germline V lookup: CDR1 LGHNT, CDR2 FRNRAP. CDR3 length: 14 amino acids. J lost 5 bases, V lost 0 bases, and 4 bases had no gene match. CDR3 bases: TGTGCTAGTGGTTTGGTACGGGGGGATCACGAGCAGTACTTC. Translation: CASGLVRGDHEQYF.

The rearrangement uses TRBV6-5 and TRBJ1-2, with 7 bases fitting TRBD1. Germline CDR1 reads MNHEY; CDR2 reads SVGAGI. V lost 2 bases and J lost 2; bases outside the gene matches: 5. The CDR3 has 15 amino acids. The CDR3, as DNA: TGTGCCAGCAGTTACGCCGGGACAGCCAACTATGGCTACACCTTC. This gives the protein CASSYAGTANYGYTF.

The chain links TRBV5-1 to TRBJ1-2; the D is unclear. The length of the CDR3 is 17 residues. The germline V gene has CDR1 SGHRS and CDR2 YFSETQ. The ends were cut back, 4 bases at V and 3 bases at J, with 22 bases in the middle. The CDR3, as DNA: TGCGCCAGCAGCCCGGAGAACGGCGGGCCGGTATACTATGGCTACACCTTC. Its protein product is CASSPENGGPVYYGYTF.

V usage is TRBV5-4 and J usage is TRBJ2-7; 7 nucleotides line up with TRBD1. There are 14 residues in the CDR3. CDR1 is SGHNT, CDR2 YYREEE, per germline (reference sequence). With 3 bases clipped from V and 2 bases from J, the junction kept 5 bases outside the gene matches. CDR3 nucleotide sequence: TGTGCCAGCAGCTCTACAGGGGCCCCCTACGAGCAGTACTTC. It translates to CASSSTGAPYEQYF.

The gene calls are TRBV5-1 and TRBJ2-1, with 8 bases lining up with TRBD2. Unmatched junction bases numbered 14, after V lost 0 bases and J lost 6 bases. Germline CDR1 reads SGHRS; CDR2 reads YFSETQ. The CDR3 has 18 amino acids. The chain's CDR3 is CASSLGRGGRWSLNEQFF. The CDR3 DNA sequence: TGCGCCAGCAGCTTGGGTCGGGGCGGGAGGTGGTCGCTCAATGAGCAGTTCTTC. The entire variable domain, with the rest obtained from reference TRBV5-1 and TRBJ2-1, is as follows: KAGVTQTPRYLIKTRGQQVTLSCSPISGHRSVSWYQQTPGQGLQFLFEYFSETQRNKGNFPGRFSGRQFSNSRSEMNVSTLELGDSALYLCASSLGRGGRWSLNEQFFGPGTRLTVL.

This clone appeared once. The chain carries TRBV7-6 and TRBJ2-7; TRBD1 matches 8 bases. Looked up from germline, CDR1 is SGHVS and CDR2 is FNYEAQ. Germline trimming cut 1 base from V and 2 bases from J; bases unmatched to any gene: 7. The CDR3 is 16 residues long. The CDR3 spells CASSLGTQGATYEQYF. The DNA for the CDR3 is TGTGCCAGCAGCTTAGGGACTCAGGGGGCGACCTACGAGCAGTACTTC.